This TCR beta chain was found in a study of T-cell memory formation after mild COVID-19. Study outcomes and limitations: Clones that got smaller from day 15 to 85 had even CD4/CD8, while clones growing later tipped toward CD4+. Within pre-infection memory, some responding clones were found, suggesting cross-reactive memory joined. Confirmation of SARS-CoV-2 specificity was lacking for second-wave clones peaking day 37.

This clonotype was seen only a few times. Its cognate antigen is unknown. Using its own MiXCR run on the 5' RACE reads, TCRdb lists one record per CDR3 protein. The sample contains under 250,000 distinct CDR3 sequences, approximately 15% of which appear only once. This TCR was sampled from an adult woman who had mild COVID-19 (a few samples of this study predate the infection). Cell type and time point are not known. Sequencing was done on a sample of PBMCs or a T cell subset sorted from them (not recorded which).

CDR3 bases: TGTGCCAGCAGCTTAGCGCCCAGGGCAGGCGAGCAGTACTTC. Residues: CASSLAPRAGEQYF. The chain is built from TRBV7-6 and TRBJ2-7, with D possibly matching TRBD1 (5 bases). Germline CDR1 is SGHVS and CDR2 is FNYEAQ. Trimming removed 0 bases from V and 6 bases from J, with 12 bases in between. CDR3 size: 14 residues. The full variable domain, with the rest looked up from reference TRBV7-6 and TRBJ2-7, is GAGVSQSPRYKVTKRGQDVALRCDPISGHVSLYWYRQALGQGPEFLTYFNYEAQQDKSGLPNDRFSAERPEGSISTLTIQRTEQRDSAMYRCASSLAPRAGEQYFGPGTRLTVT.